This T cell receptor beta chain emerged from a study of response to subunit inactivated influenza vaccine. Regarding the study as a whole: The authors proposed limited new T cell recruitment per seasonal influenza vaccination.

As regards this clonotype: Its cognate antigen is unknown.

V gave up 5 bases and J gave up 8 bases, with 15 bases separating them. CDR1 and CDR2 (germline): SGHAT, FQNNGV. The CDR3 extends over 13 amino acids. TCRdb used MiXCR to reprocess the RT-PCR reads, holding one entry per CDR3 protein. The sample lists about 650,000 distinct CDR3 sequences; around 16% were seen once. V usage is TRBV11-2 and J usage is TRBJ2-5; D is possibly TRBD1 or TRBD2 (5 bases each). The sample consisted of PBMCs from blood, taken approximately 13 days after vaccination. This receptor was obtained from a man in his forties or fifties who received an inactivated influenza vaccine. The CDR3 bases are TGTGCCAGCAGCCGGGACCCCCTTGAAACCCAGTACTTC. Its protein product is CASSRDPLETQYF.